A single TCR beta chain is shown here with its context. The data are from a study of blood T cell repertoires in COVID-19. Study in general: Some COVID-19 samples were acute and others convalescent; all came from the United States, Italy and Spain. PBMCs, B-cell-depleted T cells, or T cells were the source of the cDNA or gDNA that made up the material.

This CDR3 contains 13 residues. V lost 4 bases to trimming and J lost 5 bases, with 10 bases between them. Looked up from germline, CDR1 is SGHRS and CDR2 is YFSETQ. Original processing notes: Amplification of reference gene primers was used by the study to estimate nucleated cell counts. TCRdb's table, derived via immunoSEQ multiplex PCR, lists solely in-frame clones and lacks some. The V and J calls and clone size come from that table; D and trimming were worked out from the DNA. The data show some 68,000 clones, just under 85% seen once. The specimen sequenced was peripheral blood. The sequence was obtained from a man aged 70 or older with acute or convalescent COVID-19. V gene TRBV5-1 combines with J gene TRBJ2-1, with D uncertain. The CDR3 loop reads CASSLPRNNEQFF. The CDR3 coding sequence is TGCGCCAGCAGCCTCCCTAGGAACAATGAGCAGTTCTTC.